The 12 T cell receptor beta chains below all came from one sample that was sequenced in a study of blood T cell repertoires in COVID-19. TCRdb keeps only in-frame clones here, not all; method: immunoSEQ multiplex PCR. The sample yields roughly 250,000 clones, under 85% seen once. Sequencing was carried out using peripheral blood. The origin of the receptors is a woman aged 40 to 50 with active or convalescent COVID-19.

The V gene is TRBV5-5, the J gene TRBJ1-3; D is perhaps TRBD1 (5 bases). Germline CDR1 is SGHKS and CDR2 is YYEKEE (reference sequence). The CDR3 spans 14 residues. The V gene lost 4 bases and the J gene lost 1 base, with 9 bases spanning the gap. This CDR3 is CASSLEGSGNTIYF. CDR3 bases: TGTGCCAGCAGCCTGGAGGGGTCTGGAAACACCATATATTTT.

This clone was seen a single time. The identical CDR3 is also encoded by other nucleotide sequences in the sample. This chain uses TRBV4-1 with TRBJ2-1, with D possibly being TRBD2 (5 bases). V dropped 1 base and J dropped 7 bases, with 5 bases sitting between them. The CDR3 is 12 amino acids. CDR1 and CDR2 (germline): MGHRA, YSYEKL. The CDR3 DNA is TGCGCCAGCAGCCAAGGAGGGAATGAGCAGTTCTTC. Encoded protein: CASSQGGNEQFF.

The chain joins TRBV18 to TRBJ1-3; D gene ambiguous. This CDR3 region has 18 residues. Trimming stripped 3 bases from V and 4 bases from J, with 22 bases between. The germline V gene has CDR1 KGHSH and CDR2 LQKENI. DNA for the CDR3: TGTGCCAGCTCACCTAGCATTGCAGACCGGGATTCCGGAAACACCATATATTTT. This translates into CASSPSIADRDSGNTIYF.

This chain's CDR3 is CASSPYRGLEQYF. CDR3 sequence (DNA): TGTGCCAGCAGCCCCTACAGGGGGCTTGAGCAGTACTTC. The rearrangement uses TRBV3-1 (or the pseudogene TRBV3-2) and TRBJ2-7; 9 bases line up with TRBD1. J was trimmed by 7 bases and V by 4 bases; bases with no gene match: 5. Germline loops: CDR1 LGHDT, CDR2 YNNKEL (reference sequence). The CDR3 is 13 amino acids.

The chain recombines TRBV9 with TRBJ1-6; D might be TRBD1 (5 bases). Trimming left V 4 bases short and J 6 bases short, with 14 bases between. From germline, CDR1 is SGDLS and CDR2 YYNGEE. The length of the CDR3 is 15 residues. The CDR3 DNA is TGTGCCAGCAGCCCATCGGGCGGGGGTAATTCACCCCTCCACTTT. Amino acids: CASSPSGGGNSPLHF.

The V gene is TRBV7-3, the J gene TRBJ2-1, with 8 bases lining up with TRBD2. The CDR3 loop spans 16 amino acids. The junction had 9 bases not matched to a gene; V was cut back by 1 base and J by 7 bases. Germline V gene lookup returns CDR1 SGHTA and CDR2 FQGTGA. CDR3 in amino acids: CASSLRKSGGLNEQFF. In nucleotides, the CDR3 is TGTGCCAGCAGCTTAAGAAAGTCGGGGGGGCTGAATGAGCAGTTCTTC. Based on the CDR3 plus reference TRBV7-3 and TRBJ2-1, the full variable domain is GAGVSQTPSNKVTEKGKYVELRCDPISGHTALYWYRQSLGQGPEFLIYFQGTGAADDSGLPNDRFFAVRPEGSVSTLKIQRTERGDSAVYLCASSLRKSGGLNEQFFGPGTRLTVL.

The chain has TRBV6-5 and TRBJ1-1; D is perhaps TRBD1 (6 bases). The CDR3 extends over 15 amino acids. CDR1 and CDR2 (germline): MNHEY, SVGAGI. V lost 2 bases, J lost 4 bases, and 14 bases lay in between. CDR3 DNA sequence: TGTGCCAGCAGTTACCCGAGGGGGGAGGGCACTGAAGCTTTCTTT. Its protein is CASSYPRGEGTEAFF.

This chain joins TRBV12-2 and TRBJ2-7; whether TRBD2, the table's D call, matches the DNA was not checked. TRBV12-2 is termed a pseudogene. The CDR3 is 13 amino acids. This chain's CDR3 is CASRLGGRGAQYV. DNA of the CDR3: TGTGCAAGTCGCTTAGGAGGGAGGGGTGCGCAGTACGTC.

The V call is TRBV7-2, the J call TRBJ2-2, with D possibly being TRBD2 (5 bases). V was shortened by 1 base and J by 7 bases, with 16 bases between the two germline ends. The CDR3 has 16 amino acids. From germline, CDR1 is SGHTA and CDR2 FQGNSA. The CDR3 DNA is TGTGCCAGCAGCTTAGTAGGGAGCCAACGGGGCGGGGAGCTGTTTTTT. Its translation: CASSLVGSQRGGELFF.

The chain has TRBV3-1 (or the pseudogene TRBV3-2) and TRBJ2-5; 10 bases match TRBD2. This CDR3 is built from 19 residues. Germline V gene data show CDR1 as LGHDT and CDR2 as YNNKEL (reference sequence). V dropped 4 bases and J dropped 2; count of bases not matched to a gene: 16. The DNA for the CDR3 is TGTGCCAGCAGCCCATCCGGGCTAGCGGGGGACCAACTTCAAGAGACCCAGTACTTC. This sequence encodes CASSPSGLAGDQLQETQYF.

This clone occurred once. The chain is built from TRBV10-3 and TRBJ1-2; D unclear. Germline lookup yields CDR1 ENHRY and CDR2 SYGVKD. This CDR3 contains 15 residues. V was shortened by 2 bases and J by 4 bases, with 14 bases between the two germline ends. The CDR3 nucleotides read TGTGCCATCAGTGAGGAGGTTGGGTACCTCTATGGCTACACCTTC. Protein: CAISEEVGYLYGYTF.

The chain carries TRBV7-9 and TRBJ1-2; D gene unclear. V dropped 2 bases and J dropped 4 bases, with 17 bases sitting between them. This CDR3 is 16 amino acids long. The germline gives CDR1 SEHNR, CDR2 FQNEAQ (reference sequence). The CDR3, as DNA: TGTGCCAGCAGCTTATCCACGCGGCGGCACCGCTATGGCTACACCTTC. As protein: CASSLSTRRHRYGYTF.